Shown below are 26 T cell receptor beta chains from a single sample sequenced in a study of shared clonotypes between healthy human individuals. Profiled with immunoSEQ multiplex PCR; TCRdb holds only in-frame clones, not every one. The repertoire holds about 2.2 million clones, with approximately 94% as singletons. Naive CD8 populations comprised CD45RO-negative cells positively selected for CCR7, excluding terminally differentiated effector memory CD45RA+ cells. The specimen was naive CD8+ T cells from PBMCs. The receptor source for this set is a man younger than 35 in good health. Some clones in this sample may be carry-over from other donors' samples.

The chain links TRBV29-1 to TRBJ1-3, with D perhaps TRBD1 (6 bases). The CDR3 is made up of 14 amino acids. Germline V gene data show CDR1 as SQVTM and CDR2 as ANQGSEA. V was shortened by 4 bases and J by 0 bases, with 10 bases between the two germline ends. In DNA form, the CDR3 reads TGCAGCGTTGGACAGGCGAACTCTGGAAACACCATATATTTT. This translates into CSVGQANSGNTIYF.

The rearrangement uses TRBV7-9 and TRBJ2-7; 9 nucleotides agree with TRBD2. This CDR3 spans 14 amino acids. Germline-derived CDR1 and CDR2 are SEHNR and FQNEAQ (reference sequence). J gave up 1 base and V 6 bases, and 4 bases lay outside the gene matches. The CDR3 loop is CASRPAGGSYEQYF. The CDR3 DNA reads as TGTGCCAGCAGACCAGCGGGAGGTTCCTACGAGCAGTACTTC.

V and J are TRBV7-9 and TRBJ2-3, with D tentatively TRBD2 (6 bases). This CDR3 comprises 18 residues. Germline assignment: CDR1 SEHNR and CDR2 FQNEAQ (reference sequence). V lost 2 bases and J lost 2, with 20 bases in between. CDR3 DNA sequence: TGTGCCAGCAGCTTATCCCATACTAGCCCGACCTTCACAGATACGCAGTATTTT. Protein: CASSLSHTSPTFTDTQYF.

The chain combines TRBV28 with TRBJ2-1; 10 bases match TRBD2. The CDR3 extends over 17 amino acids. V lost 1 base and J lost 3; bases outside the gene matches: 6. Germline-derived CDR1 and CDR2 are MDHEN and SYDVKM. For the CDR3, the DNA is TGTGCCAGCAGTTTATTTCTAGCGGGAGTCGACTACAATGAGCAGTTCTTC. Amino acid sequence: CASSLFLAGVDYNEQFF.

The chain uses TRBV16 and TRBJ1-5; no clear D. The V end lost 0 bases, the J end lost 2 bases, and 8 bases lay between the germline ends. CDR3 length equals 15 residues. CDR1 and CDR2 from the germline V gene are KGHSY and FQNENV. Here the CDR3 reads CASSQSSQRNQPQHF. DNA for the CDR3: TGTGCCAGCAGCCAATCGAGCCAGCGCAATCAGCCCCAGCATTTT.

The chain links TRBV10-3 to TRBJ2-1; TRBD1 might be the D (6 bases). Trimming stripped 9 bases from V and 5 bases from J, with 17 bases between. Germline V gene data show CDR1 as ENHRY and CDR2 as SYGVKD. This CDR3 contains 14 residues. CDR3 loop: CAMAEGVPHNEQFF. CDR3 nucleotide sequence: TGTGCCATGGCCGAGGGGGTCCCACACAATGAGCAGTTCTTC.

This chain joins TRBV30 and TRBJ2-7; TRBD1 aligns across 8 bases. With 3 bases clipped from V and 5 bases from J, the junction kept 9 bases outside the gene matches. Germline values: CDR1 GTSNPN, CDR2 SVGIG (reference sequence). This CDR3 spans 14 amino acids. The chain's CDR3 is CAWRARTGSHEQYF. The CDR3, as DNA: TGTGCCTGGAGGGCAAGGACAGGGTCTCACGAGCAGTACTTC.

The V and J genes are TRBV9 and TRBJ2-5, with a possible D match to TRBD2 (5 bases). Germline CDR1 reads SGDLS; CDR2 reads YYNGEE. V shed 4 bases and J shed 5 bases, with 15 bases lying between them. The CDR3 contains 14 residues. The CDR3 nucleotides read TGTGCCAGCAGCCCCGCATCGGGAAGGGAGACCCAGTACTTC. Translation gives CASSPASGRETQYF.

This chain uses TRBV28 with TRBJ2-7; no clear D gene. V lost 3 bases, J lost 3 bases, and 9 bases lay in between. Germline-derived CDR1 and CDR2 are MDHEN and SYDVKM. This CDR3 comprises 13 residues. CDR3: CASSFRSIYEQYF. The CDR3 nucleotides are TGTGCCAGCAGTTTTCGGTCAATCTACGAGCAGTACTTC.

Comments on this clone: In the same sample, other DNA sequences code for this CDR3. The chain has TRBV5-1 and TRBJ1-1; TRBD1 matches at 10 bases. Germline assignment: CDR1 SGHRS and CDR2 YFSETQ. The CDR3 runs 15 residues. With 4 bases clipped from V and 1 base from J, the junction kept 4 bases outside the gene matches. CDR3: CASSSGDRGNTEAFF. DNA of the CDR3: TGCGCCAGCAGCAGTGGGGACAGGGGGAACACTGAAGCTTTCTTT.

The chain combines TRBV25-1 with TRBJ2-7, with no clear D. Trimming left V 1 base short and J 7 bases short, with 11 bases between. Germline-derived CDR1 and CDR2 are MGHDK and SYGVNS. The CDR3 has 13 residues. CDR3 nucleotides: TGTGCCAGCAGTGAATCCCACTCGGCGGAGCAGTACTTC. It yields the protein CASSESHSAEQYF.

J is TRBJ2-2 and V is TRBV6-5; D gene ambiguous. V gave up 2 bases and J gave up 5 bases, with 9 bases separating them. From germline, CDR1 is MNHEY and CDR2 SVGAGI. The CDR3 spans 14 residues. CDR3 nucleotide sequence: TGTGCCAGCAGTTACGTCAGGATTACCGGGGAGCTGTTTTTT. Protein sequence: CASSYVRITGELFF.

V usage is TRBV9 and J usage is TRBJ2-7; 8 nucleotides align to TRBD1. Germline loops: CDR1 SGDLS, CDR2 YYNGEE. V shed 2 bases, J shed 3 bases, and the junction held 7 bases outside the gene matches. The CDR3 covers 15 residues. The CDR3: CASSVGQGSIYEQYF. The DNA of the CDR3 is TGTGCCAGCAGCGTTGGACAGGGATCAATCTACGAGCAGTACTTC.

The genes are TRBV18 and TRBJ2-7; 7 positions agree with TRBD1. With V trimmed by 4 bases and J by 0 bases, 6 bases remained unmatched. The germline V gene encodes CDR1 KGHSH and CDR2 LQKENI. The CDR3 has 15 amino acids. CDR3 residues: CASSHPTGRSYEQYF. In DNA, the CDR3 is TGTGCCAGCTCACACCCGACAGGGCGCTCCTACGAGCAGTACTTC.

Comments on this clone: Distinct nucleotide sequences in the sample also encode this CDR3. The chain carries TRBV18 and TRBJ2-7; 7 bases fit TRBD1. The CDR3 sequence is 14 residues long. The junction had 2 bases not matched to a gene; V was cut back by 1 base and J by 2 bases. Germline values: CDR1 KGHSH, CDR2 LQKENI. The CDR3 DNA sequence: TGTGCCAGCTCACCACTAGACAGGGCCTACGAGCAGTACTTC. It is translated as CASSPLDRAYEQYF. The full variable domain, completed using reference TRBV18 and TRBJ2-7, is NAGVMQNPRHLVRRRGQEARLRCSPMKGHSHVYWYRQLPEEGLKFMVYLQKENIIDESGMPKERFSAEFPKEGPSILRIQQVVRGDSAAYFCASSPLDRAYEQYFGPGTRLTVT.

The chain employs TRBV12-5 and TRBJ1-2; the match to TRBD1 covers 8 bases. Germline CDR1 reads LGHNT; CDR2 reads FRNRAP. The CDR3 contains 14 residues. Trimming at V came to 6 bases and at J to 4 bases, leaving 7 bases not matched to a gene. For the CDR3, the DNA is TGTGCTAGTGGGATCGGACAGGGTCGCTATGGCTACACCTTC. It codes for CASGIGQGRYGYTF. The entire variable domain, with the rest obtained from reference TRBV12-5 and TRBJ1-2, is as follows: DARVTQTPRHKVTEMGQEVTMRCQPILGHNTVFWYRQTMMQGLELLAYFRNRAPLDDSGMPKDRFSAEMPDATLATLKIQPSEPRDSAVYFCASGIGQGRYGYTFGSGTRLTVV.

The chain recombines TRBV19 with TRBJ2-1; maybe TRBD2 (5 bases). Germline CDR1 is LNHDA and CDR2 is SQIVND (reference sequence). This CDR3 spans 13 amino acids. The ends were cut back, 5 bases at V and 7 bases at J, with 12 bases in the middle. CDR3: CASSFRTPNEQFF. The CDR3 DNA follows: TGTGCCAGTAGTTTCCGGACTCCGAATGAGCAGTTCTTC.

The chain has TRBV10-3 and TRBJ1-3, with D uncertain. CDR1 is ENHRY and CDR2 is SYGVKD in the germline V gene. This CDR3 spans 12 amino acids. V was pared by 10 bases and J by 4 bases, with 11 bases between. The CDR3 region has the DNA TGTGCCAGCGCTGACGGAGGAAACACCATATATTTT. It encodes CASADGGNTIYF.

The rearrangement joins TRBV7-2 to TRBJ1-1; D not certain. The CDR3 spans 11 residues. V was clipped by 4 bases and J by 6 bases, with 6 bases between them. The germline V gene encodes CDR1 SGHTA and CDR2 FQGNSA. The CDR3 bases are TGTGCCAGCAGCTGGTCCTCTGAAGCTTTCTTT. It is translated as CASSWSSEAFF.

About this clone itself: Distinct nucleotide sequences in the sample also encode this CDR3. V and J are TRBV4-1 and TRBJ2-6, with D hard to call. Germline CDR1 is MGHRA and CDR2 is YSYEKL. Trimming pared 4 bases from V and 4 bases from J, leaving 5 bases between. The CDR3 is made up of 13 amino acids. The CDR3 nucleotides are TGCGCCAGCAGCCTCGCAGGGGCCAACGTCCTGACTTTC. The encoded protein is CASSLAGANVLTF.

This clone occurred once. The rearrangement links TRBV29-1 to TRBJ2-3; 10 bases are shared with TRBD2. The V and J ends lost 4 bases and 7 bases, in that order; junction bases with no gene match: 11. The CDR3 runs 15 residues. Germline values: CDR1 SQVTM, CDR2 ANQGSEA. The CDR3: CSVVVSSGRTYTQYF. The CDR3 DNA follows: TGCAGCGTTGTCGTGTCTAGCGGGAGAACCTATACGCAGTATTTT.

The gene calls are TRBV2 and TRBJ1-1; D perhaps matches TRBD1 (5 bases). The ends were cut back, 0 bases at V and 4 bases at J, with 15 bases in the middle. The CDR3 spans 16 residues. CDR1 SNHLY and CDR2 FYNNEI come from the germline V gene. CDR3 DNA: TGTGCCAGCAGTGAAGCGCTTCAGGTCGGGGGCACTGAAGCTTTCTTT. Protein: CASSEALQVGGTEAFF.

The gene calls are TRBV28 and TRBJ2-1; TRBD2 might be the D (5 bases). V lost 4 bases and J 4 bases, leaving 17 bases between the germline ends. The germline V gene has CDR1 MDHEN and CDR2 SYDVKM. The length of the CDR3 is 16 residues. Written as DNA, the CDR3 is TGTGCCAGCAGTTCCATACTAGGGAGCCCTTACAATGAGCAGTTCTTC. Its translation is CASSSILGSPYNEQFF.

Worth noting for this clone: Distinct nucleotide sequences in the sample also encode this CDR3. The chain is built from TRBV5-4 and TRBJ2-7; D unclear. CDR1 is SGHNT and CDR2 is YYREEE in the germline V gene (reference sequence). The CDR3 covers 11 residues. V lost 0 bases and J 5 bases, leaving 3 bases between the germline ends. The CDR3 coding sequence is TGTGCCAGCAGCTTGGACCACGAGCAGTACTTC. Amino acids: CASSLDHEQYF.

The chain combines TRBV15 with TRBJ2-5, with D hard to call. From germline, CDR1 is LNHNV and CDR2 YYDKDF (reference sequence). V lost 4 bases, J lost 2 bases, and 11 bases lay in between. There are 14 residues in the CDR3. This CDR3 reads CATSTGVGQETQYF. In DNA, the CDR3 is TGTGCCACCAGCACGGGTGTGGGTCAAGAGACCCAGTACTTC. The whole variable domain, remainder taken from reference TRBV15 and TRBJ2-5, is DAMVIQNPRYQVTQFGKPVTLSCSQTLNHNVMYWYQQKSSQAPKLLFHYYDKDFNNEADTPDNFQSRRPNTSFCFLDIRSPGLGDTAMYLCATSTGVGQETQYFGPGTRLLVL.

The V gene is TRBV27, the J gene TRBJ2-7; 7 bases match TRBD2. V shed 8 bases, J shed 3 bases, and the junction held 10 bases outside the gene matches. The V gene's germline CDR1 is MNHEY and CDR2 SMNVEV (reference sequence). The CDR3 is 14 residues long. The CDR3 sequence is CASGPSGTVYEQYF. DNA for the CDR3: TGTGCCAGCGGACCAAGCGGGACTGTCTACGAGCAGTACTTC.